This is a list of T cell receptor beta chains from one sample in a study of T cells in Graves' hyperthyroidism and ophthalmopathy. One entry per CDR3 protein, called by TCRdb with MiXCR from the multiplex PCR reads. The profile shows over 700,000 distinct CDR3 sequences, about two fifths of them singletons. Sequenced input: blood. All receptors derive from a man aged 18 to 29 with Graves' hyperthyroidism. Each CDR3 is given without its conserved first and last residue.

>TRBV29-1
SVVDSSMNTEAF
>TRBV5-1
ASSLDPGVNTEAF
>TRBV6-5
ASRPQGRGGYT
>TRBV25-1
ASSQSGTDNSPLH
>TRBV14
ASRAGAYQETQY
>TRBV14
ASSQVDMNTEAF
>TRBV4-1
ASSQVVLLAGSSYEQY
>TRBV6-6
ASTAGRGNQPQH
>TRBV19
ASSKQGKGYEQY
>TRBV12-3/TRBV12-4
ATSSSGTDYGYT